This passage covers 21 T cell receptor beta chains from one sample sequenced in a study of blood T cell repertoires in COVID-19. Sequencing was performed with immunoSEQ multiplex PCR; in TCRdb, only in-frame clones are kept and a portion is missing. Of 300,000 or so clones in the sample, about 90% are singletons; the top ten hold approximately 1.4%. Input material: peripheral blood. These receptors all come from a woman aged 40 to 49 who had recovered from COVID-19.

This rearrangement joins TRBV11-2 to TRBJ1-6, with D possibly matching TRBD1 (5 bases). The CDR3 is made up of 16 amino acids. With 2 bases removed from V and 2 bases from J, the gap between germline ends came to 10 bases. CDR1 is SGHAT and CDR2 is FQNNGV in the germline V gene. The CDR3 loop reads CASSLRGITYNSPLHF. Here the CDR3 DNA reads TGTGCCAGCAGCTTACGGGGGATCACCTATAATTCACCCCTCCACTTT. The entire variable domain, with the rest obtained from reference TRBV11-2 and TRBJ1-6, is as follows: EAGVAQSPRYKIIEKRQSVAFWCNPISGHATLYWYQQILGQGPKLLIQFQNNGVVDDSQLPKDRFSAERLKGVDSTLKIQPAKLEDSAVYLCASSLRGITYNSPLHFGNGTRLTVT.

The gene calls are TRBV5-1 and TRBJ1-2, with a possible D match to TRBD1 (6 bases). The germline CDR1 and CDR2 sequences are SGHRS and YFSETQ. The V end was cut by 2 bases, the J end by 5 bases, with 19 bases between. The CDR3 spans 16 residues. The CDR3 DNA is TGCGCCAGCAGCTTAGGGTCCCTCGGGACACAGTATGGCTACACCTTC. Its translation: CASSLGSLGTQYGYTF.

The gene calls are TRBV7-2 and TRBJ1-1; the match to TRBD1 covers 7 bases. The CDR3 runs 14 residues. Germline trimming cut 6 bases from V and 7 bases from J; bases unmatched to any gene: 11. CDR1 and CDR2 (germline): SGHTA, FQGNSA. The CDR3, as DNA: TGTGCCAGCAGTCGCGGACAGGTGAGCCTTGAAGCTTTCTTT. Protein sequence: CASSRGQVSLEAFF.

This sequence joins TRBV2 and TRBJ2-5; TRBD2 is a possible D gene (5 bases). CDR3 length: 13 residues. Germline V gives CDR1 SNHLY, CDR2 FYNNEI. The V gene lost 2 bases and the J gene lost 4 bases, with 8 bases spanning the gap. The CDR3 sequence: CASSEYLAETQYF. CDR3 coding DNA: TGTGCCAGCAGTGAATATCTAGCAGAGACCCAGTACTTC.

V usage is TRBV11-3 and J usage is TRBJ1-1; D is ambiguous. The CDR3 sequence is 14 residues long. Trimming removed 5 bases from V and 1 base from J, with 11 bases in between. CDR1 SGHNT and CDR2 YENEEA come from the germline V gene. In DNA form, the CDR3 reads TGTGCCAGCAGCCAAGGACTAGGGAACACTGAAGCTTTCTTT. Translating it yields CASSQGLGNTEAFF.

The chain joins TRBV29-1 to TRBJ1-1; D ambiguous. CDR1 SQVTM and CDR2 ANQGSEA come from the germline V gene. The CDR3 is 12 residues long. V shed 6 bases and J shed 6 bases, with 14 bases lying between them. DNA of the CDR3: TGCAGCGTCGCGGTTCAAGTATCTGAAGCTTTCTTT. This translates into CSVAVQVSEAFF.

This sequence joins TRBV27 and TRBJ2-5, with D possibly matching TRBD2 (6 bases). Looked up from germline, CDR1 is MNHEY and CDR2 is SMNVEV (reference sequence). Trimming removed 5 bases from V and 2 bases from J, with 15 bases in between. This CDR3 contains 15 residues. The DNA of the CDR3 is TGTGCCAGCAGTCAGAGGGACTCCAGGCAAGAGACCCAGTACTTC. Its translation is CASSQRDSRQETQYF.

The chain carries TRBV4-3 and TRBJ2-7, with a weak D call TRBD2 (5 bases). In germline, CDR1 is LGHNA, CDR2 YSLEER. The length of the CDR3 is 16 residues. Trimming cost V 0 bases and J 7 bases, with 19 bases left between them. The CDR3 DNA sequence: TGCGCCAGCAGCCAAGATAAACGGGCCGGTTCGGGAGAGCAGTACTTC. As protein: CASSQDKRAGSGEQYF.

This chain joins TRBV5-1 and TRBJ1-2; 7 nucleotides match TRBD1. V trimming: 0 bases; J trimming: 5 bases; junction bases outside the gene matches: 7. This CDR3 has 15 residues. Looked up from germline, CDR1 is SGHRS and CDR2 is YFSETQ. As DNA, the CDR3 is TGCGCCAGCAGCTTGGAGGGTCGGGGACAGTATGGCTACACCTTC. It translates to CASSLEGRGQYGYTF.

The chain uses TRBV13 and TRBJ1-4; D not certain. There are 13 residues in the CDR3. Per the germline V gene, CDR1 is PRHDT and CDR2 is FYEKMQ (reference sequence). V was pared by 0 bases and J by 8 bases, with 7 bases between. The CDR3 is CASSLGSLEKLFF. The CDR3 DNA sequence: TGTGCCAGCAGCTTAGGGTCCTTGGAAAAACTGTTTTTT.

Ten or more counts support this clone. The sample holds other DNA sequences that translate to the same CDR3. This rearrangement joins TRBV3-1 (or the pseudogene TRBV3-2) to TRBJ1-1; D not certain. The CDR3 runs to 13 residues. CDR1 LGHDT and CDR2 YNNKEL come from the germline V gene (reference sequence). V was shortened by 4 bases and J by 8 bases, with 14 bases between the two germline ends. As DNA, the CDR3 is TGTGCCAGCAGCCGCCCCGGGGAAACGGAAGCTTTCTTT. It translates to CASSRPGETEAFF.

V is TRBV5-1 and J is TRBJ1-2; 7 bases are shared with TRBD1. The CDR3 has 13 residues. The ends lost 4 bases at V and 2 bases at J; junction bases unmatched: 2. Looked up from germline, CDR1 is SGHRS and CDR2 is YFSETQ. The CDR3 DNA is TGCGCCAGCAGCCCGGACAGGAACTATGGCTACACCTTC. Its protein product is CASSPDRNYGYTF.

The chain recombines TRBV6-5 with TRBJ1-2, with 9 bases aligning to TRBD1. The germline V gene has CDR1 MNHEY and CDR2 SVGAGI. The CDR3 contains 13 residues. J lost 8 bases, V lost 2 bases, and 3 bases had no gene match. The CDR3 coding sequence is TGTGCCAGCAGTTACGGGACAGGGTTGGGCTACACCTTC. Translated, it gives CASSYGTGLGYTF.

This CDR3 reads CASSLYRASDTQYF. CDR3 bases: TGTGCCAGCAGTTTATACAGGGCTAGCGATACGCAGTATTTT. The rearrangement links TRBV27 to TRBJ2-3; a possible D gene is TRBD1 (6 bases). V was pared by 1 base and J by 6 bases, with 11 bases between. Germline loops: CDR1 MNHEY, CDR2 SMNVEV (reference sequence). The CDR3 covers 14 residues.

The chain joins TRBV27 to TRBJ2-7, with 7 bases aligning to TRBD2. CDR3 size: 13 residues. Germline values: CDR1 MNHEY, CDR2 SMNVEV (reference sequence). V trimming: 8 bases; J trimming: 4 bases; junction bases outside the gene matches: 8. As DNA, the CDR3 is TGTGCCAGCTCCCCCTCCGGGGGGTACGAGCAGTACTTC. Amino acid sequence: CASSPSGGYEQYF.

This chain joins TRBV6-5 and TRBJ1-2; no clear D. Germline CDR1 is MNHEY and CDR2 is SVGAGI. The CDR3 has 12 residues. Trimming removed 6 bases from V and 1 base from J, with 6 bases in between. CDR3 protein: CASSNFNYGYTF. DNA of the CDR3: TGTGCCAGCAGCAACTTTAACTATGGCTACACCTTC.

CDR3 bases: TGTGCCATCAGTGACCCCCTCACTAGCGGGGGGGCCACAGATACGCAGTATTTT. Its protein is CAISDPLTSGGATDTQYF. This rearrangement joins TRBV10-3 to TRBJ2-3; 13 nucleotides line up with TRBD2. Germline V lookup: CDR1 ENHRY, CDR2 SYGVKD. Losses at the gene ends were 3 bases for V and 2 bases for J; bases not matched to a gene: 8. This CDR3 spans 18 amino acids.

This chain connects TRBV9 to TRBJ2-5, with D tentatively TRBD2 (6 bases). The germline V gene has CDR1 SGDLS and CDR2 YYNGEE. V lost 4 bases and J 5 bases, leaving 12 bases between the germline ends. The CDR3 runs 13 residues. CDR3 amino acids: CASSHPGGETQYF. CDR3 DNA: TGTGCCAGCAGCCACCCTGGGGGGGAGACCCAGTACTTC. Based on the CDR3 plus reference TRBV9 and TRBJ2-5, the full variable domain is DSGVTQTPKHLITATGQRVTLRCSPRSGDLSVYWYQQSLDQGLQFLIQYYNGEERAKGNILERFSAQQFPDLHSELNLSSLELGDSALYFCASSHPGGETQYFGPGTRLLVL.

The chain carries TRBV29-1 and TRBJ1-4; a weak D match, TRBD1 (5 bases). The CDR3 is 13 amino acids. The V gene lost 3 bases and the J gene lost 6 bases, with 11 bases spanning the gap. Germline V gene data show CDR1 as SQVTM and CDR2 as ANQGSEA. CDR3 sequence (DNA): TGCAGCGTTGACAGGGTTCTCCATGAAAAACTGTTTTTT. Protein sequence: CSVDRVLHEKLFF.

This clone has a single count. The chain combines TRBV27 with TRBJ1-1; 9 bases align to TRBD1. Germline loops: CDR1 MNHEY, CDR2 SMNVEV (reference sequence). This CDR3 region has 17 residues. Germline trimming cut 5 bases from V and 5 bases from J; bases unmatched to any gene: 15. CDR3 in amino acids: CASSPRTGDRVWTEAFF. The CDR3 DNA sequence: TGTGCCAGCAGTCCGCGAACCGGGGACAGGGTTTGGACTGAAGCTTTCTTT.

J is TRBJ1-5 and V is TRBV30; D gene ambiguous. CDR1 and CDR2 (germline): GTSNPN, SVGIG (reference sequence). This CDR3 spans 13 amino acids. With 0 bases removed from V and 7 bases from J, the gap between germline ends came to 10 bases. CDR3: CAWSVTAGQPQHF. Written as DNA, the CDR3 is TGTGCCTGGAGTGTAACAGCCGGCCAGCCCCAGCATTTT. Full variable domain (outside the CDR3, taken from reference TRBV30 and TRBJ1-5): SQTIHQWPATLVQPVGSPLSLECTVEGTSNPNLYWYRQAAGRGLQLLFYSVGIGQISSEVPQNLSASRPQDRQFILSSKKLLLSDSGFYLCAWSVTAGQPQHFGDGTRLSIL.